Below are 2 T cell receptor beta chains sequenced from a single sample in a study of control samples from healthy donors and cancer patients. TCRdb's table, derived via immunoSEQ multiplex PCR, lists solely in-frame clones and lacks some. Altogether around 140,000 clones are present, 80% to 95% being singletons, with the ten largest covering 2% to 3%. Sequenced: blood. All receptors derive from a man aged 35 to 55 in good health.

The chain employs TRBV4-1 and TRBJ1-2; unclear D gene. V lost 2 bases, J lost 4 bases, and 17 bases lay in between. Per the germline V gene, CDR1 is MGHRA and CDR2 is YSYEKL. The CDR3 has 16 amino acids. In DNA, the CDR3 is TGCGCCAGCAGCCAAACCAGGACGGAGAATTTCTATGGCTACACCTTC. It yields the protein CASSQTRTENFYGYTF.

The chain combines TRBV7-9 with TRBJ1-5; possible D gene TRBD1, 6 bases. Germline assignment: CDR1 SEHNR and CDR2 FQNEAQ (reference sequence). CDR3 size: 13 residues. V lost 7 bases to trimming and J lost 8 bases, with 15 bases between them. The CDR3 coding sequence is TGTGCCAGCACGACGGACAGCCAAAAGCCCCAGCATTTT. Its translation is CASTTDSQKPQHF.